The 9 T cell receptor beta chains below were found in one sample sequenced in a study of blood T cell repertoires in COVID-19. Some clones are missing from TCRdb's copy, which holds only in-frame ones; the method was immunoSEQ multiplex PCR. The sample contains about 100,000 clones, around 85% of which appear only once. Sequenced sample: peripheral blood. The receptors originated from a man aged 45 to 65 with active or convalescent COVID-19.

This chain connects TRBV19 to TRBJ2-3; D is possibly TRBD2 (5 bases). The germline V gene encodes CDR1 LNHDA and CDR2 SQIVND (reference sequence). The V gene lost 6 bases and the J gene lost 0 bases, with 16 bases spanning the gap. The CDR3 runs 16 residues. The CDR3 spells CASSNLRGGSTDTQYF. For the CDR3, the DNA is TGTGCCAGTAGCAACCTACGGGGTGGTAGCACAGATACGCAGTATTTT.

The table lists this clone with a few counts. The CDR3 sequence is CASSEQGSPLHF. In nucleotides, the CDR3 is TGTGCCAGCAGCGAACAGGGCTCACCCCTCCACTTT. The chain links TRBV7-9 to TRBJ1-6, with a weak D call TRBD1 (6 bases). Germline CDR1 and CDR2: SEHNR and FQNEAQ (reference sequence). Trimming cost V 5 bases and J 10 bases, with 9 bases left between them. CDR3 size: 12 residues.

V and J are TRBV11-2 and TRBJ2-1; a weak D match, TRBD1 (5 bases). The length of the CDR3 is 15 residues. Germline values: CDR1 SGHAT, CDR2 FQNNGV. Trimming stripped 5 bases from V and 2 bases from J, with 13 bases between. For the CDR3, the DNA is TGTGCCAGCAGCGGAAGGGCAGGGACCTACAATGAGCAGTTCTTC. Amino acids: CASSGRAGTYNEQFF.

J is TRBJ1-5 and V is TRBV5-6, with D hard to call. Germline V gene sequence: CDR1 SGHDT, CDR2 YYEEEE. V was cut by 0 bases and J by 2 bases, with 9 bases left in between. The CDR3 is made up of 15 amino acids. This CDR3 reads CASSLGRVGNQPQHF. CDR3 DNA: TGTGCCAGCAGCTTGGGGAGGGTTGGCAATCAGCCCCAGCATTTT. Full variable domain (outside the CDR3, taken from reference TRBV5-6 and TRBJ1-5): DAGVTQSPTHLIKTRGQQVTLRCSPKSGHDTVSWYQQALGQGPQFIFQYYEEEERQRGNFPDRFSGHQFPNYSSELNVNALLLGDSALYLCASSLGRVGNQPQHFGDGTRLSIL.

V usage is TRBV7-9 and J usage is TRBJ2-3; D ambiguous. This CDR3 is 12 amino acids long. Per the germline V gene, CDR1 is SEHNR and CDR2 is FQNEAQ (reference sequence). V lost 5 bases to trimming and J lost 2 bases, with 5 bases between them. CDR3 coding DNA: TGTGCCAGCAGCCTTTACACAGATACGCAGTATTTT. Translation: CASSLYTDTQYF.

This chain's CDR3 is CASSLGTGGDYGYTF. For the CDR3, the DNA is TGTGCCAGCAGCTTGGGGACAGGGGGTGACTATGGCTACACCTTC. The rearrangement uses TRBV5-4 and TRBJ1-2; 10 nucleotides match TRBD1. The germline gives CDR1 SGHNT, CDR2 YYREEE (reference sequence). The CDR3 consists of 15 residues. J lost 3 bases, V lost 0 bases, and 2 bases had no gene match.

This chain joins TRBV7-8 and TRBJ1-2; 7 positions agree with TRBD1. Unmatched junction bases numbered 11, after V lost 2 bases and J lost 5 bases. This CDR3 contains 16 residues. The germline gives CDR1 SGHVS, CDR2 FQNEAQ. The DNA for the CDR3 is TGTGCCAGCAGCTTACAGCCGGGACAGCCCTATTATGGCTACACCTTC. Its protein product is CASSLQPGQPYYGYTF.

V usage is TRBV9 and J usage is TRBJ1-3; tentatively, D is TRBD1 (6 bases). The V gene lost 3 bases and the J gene lost 2 bases, with 21 bases spanning the gap. Germline V gives CDR1 SGDLS, CDR2 YYNGEE. This CDR3 contains 18 residues. The CDR3 region has the DNA TGTGCCAGCAGCGCCGAACAACAGGGTTTAGTTGCTGGAAACACCATATATTTT. As protein: CASSAEQQGLVAGNTIYF.

V is TRBV4-1 and J is TRBJ1-5; tentative D call: TRBD1 (5 bases). V was cut by 4 bases and J by 4 bases, with 11 bases left in between. The CDR3 runs to 14 residues. Looked up from germline, CDR1 is MGHRA and CDR2 is YSYEKL. The CDR3 region is CASSRGTSNQPQHF. CDR3 in DNA: TGCGCCAGCAGCCGGGGGACTAGTAATCAGCCCCAGCATTTT.